This TCR beta chain was sequenced during a study of T-cell reconstitution after alpha-beta-depleted transplantation in children. Study-level points and caveats: T-cell numbers and diversity, one year after transplant, stemmed largely from T cells that were newly produced. Roughly two months post-transplant, alpha-beta T cells reportedly originated from several hundred graft clones that had expanded. Diversity of TCRbeta at day 60 was high in some patients, arising from surviving recipient T cells and thymic progenitors.

V dropped 2 bases and J dropped 5 bases, with 14 bases sitting between them. Germline CDR1 is SGHDT and CDR2 is YYEEEE. The CDR3 contains 16 residues. This clonotype has a count of ten or more. Its antigen is currently unknown. Preparation of the TCRbeta library involved a method that used unique molecular identifiers. TCRdb re-derived calls from the PCR reads in MiXCR, one entry per CDR3 protein. The repertoire holds roughly 150,000 distinct CDR3 sequences, with around 10% as singletons. The sequence came from a boy aged 2-9 years with acute myeloid leukemia, due to receive a stem cell transplant. The chain joins TRBV5-6 to TRBJ1-6; D unclear. This material consisted of PBMCs, taken before TCRalphabeta/CD19-depleted stem cell transplant. The chain's CDR3 is CASSLRIPTNNSPLHF. The CDR3 DNA follows: TGTGCCAGCAGCTTACGAATCCCGACAAATAATTCACCCCTCCACTTT.